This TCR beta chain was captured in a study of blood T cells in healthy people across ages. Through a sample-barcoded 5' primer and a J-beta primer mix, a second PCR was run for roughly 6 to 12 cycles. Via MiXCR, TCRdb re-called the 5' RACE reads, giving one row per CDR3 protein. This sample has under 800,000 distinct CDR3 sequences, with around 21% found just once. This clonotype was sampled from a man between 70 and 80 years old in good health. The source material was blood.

The CDR3 DNA follows: TGTGCCAGTAGTATAGAGGCAGGGGGAGCACCGATCCTAGCCAAAAACATTCAGTACTTC. It yields the protein CASSIEAGGAPILAKNIQYF. This sequence joins TRBV19 and TRBJ2-4; 7 nucleotides agree with TRBD1. The CDR3 runs 20 residues. Germline V gives CDR1 LNHDA, CDR2 SQIVND (reference sequence). With 0 bases clipped from V and 0 bases from J, the junction kept 14 bases outside the gene matches.